The rows below give T cell receptor beta chains drawn from one sample of a study of T cell changes during pregnancy in multiple sclerosis. Clones were read by immunoSEQ multiplex PCR, and TCRdb kept only the in-frame ones, dropping some. The sample includes roughly 40,000 clones, around nine tenths seen only once; the top ten take less than 0.45%. This specimen consisted of CD4+ T cells from peripheral blood mononuclear cells, obtained in the third trimester of pregnancy. Receptor source: a female donor with multiple sclerosis, enrolled in a pregnancy study. CDR3s include the opening cysteine and the closing phenylalanine or tryptophan.

V	J	CDR3
TRBV25-1	TRBJ1-1	CASSGLPPARAFF
TRBV5-4	TRBJ2-5	CASSLGGASKETQYF
TRBV29-1	TRBJ2-3	CSVEGGRNADTQYF
TRBV27	TRBJ1-2	CASSFIGQGVYGYTF
TRBV14	TRBJ1-1	CASSQLLAGTEAFF
TRBV5-1	TRBJ2-7	CASSKRTGTYEQYF
TRBV5-4	TRBJ2-3	CASSLPGSGTDTQYF
TRBV7-2	TRBJ2-2	CASSAGQGSTGELFF
TRBV9	TRBJ1-4	CASSVGTGIYEKLFF
TRBV29-1	TRBJ2-1	CSVDRDRGPNEQFF
TRBV2	TRBJ2-3	CASSARQGGSTDTQYF
TRBV28	TRBJ1-3	CASSSHGTGERNTIYF
TRBV25-1	TRBJ2-7	CASSGTGLLYEQYF
TRBV19	TRBJ2-7	CASSALRDRGYEQYF
TRBV9	TRBJ1-3	CASSVMPQIGQSPGNTIYF
TRBV28	TRBJ1-5	CASSPSASSGRNQPQHF
TRBV12-5	TRBJ2-1	CASGSGTSGSYNEQFF
TRBV5-4	TRBJ2-7	CASRPGLAADYEQYF
TRBV5-1	TRBJ1-4	CASSANRVQLGEKLFF
TRBV30	TRBJ2-7	CAWSPYYEQYF
TRBV10-3	TRBJ2-7	CAISETSGPSYEQYF
TRBV7-3	TRBJ2-1	CASSSSSVQFF
TRBV2	TRBJ2-7	CACASGTSGSVAYEQYF
TRBV18	TRBJ2-1	CASSPAGGVNEQFF
TRBV28	TRBJ1-1	CASSTGATRAEAFF
TRBV6-1	TRBJ1-6	CASQTGTNSPLHF
TRBV6-5	TRBJ1-1	CASKHLSVEGTEAFF
TRBV11-2	TRBJ1-3	CASSSRRQISGNTIYF
TRBV5-8	TRBJ2-2	CASSLVRAATGELFF